The clone carrying this T cell receptor beta chain was seen once. Its antigen remains unidentified. Germline V lookup: CDR1 DFQATT, CDR2 SNEGSKA (reference sequence). The CDR3 extends over 13 amino acids. The V end was cut by 5 bases, the J end by 8 bases, with 13 bases between. The data belong to a study of T-cell reconstitution after alpha-beta-depleted transplantation in children. Points from the study as a whole: Once a year had passed after transplant, T-cell counts and diversity came mostly from newly produced T cells. Certain patients had high TCRbeta diversity at day 60, and it came from recipient T cells and thymic progenitors that survived. There were reportedly several hundred expanded graft clones from which alpha-beta T cells came about two months after transplant.

Unique molecular identifiers were used in preparing the TCRbeta library. TCRdb re-called the PCR reads through MiXCR, storing one row per CDR3 protein. The repertoire includes under 250,000 distinct CDR3 sequences, roughly 25% of them detected once, and 4.8% sits in the top ten. The TCR comes from a female patient aged 2-10 years who had a stem cell transplant for congenital amegakaryocytic thrombocytopenia, so the T cells may come from the graft donor. This chain connects TRBV20-1 to TRBJ1-6, with unresolved D. The source was PBMCs, mostly from graft donor cells, collected 360 days after TCRalphabeta/CD19-depleted stem cell transplant. The CDR3 DNA reads as TGCAGTGCTGCGCTGGGGATGTATTCACCCCTCCACTTT. Its translation: CSAALGMYSPLHF.